This record covers a single T cell receptor (beta chain). This clone's antigen is unknown. From each donor, a roughly 2.6 ml peripheral blood sample was collected into PAXgene tubes and stored at -80 degrees C. Without T cell sorting, total RNA was isolated from whole blood using the PAXgene blood miRNA kit on an automated QIAcube. Peripheral blood from monozygotic twin pairs, either concordant or discordant for inflammatory bowel disease, underwent deep TCRalpha and TCRbeta repertoire profiling that used unique molecular barcoding. Smoking habits were recorded for all twin pairs, with individuals classified as current, former or never smokers. The data are from a study of monozygotic twins with inflammatory bowel disease (dated by TCRdb to the late 2010s). Turning to the overall study: The full study comprised 28 monozygotic twin pairs: nine German pairs (four IBD-concordant, five IBD-discordant) and 19 IBD-discordant Danish pairs. The search for disease-associated traits relied mainly on comparing IBD patients with their genetically identical healthy co-twins within discordant pairs. Each individual had, on average, about 151 000 unique TCRalpha sequences and 181 000 unique TCRbeta sequences available for analysis.

Receptors were amplified or captured by 5' RACE. Each TCR library was prepared from around 3.5 ug of total RNA. For each sample, cDNA was synthesized in eight separate reactions using SMARTScribe reverse transcriptase. During cDNA synthesis, template switching introduced unique molecular identifiers that contained a 6-nucleotide sample barcode. TCRalpha and TCRbeta cDNA was amplified in two nested PCRs of 16 and 9 cycles, and bead purification was carried out after each PCR. Before amplification, cDNA was treated with uracil DNA-glycosylase and purified using the QIAquick PCR purification kit. The second PCR added Illumina TruSeq-compatible adapters along with sample-specific barcodes. TapeStation and Qubit were used to check library quality and concentration, and 4 to 6.5 ng of each library went into the pool. Sequencing of pooled libraries was carried out on an Illumina HiSeq2500 single-index Rapid Run using 2 x 100 bp reads and custom sequencing primers. The study's own analysis went as follows. MiGEC version 1.2.6 was used for UMI-based consensus assembly to correct PCR and sequencing errors. MiXCR version 2.1.1 was used to carry out V(D)J alignment, clonotype assembly and CDR3 extraction. To normalise gene usage, clonotype sharing and MAIT/NKT TCR abundance, the top 1000, 10 000 and 20 000 clonotypes in each sample were analysed. Diversity was computed as the inverse Simpson index with the vegan R package after downsampling to 27 000 UMIs. Paired Mann-Whitney U tests were applied to discordant twin pairs, and Benjamini-Hochberg correction was used for multiple testing. Reads reprocessed by TCRdb are summarized as one entry per CDR3 protein sequence, and DNA is absent. TCRdb's processing, not the authors' own work, is the source of the V and J calls. The sample table gives 400,000 to 500,000 distinct CDR3 sequences. Together, the top ten hold approximately 2.3% of the sample.

The germline V gene supplies CDR1 SGHTA and CDR2 FQGNSA. The CDR3 contains 13 residues, cysteine and phenylalanine counted. There is no recorded DNA. General study outcomes and caveats: Measured by the inverse Simpson index, TCRbeta repertoire diversity was lower in IBD patients than in their healthy co-twins. No difference in repertoire similarity was observed between concordant and discordant twins, possibly owing to limited statistical power. The analysis was unable to tell different T cell subtypes apart. Because patients received different immunosuppressive treatments, the repertoires may have picked up extra background noise and variability between individuals. Compared with healthy twins, IBD patients had fewer clonotypes in common with other individuals, a difference most pronounced in patients showing signs of disease activity. No single strong signal or clonotype linked to IBD turned up in the results, so the idea that one exists was not supported.

Sequenced input: blood. The sequence was obtained from a human donor with ulcerative colitis or Crohn's disease, or a healthy co-twin of an affected twin (not recorded which). The receptor chain draws on TRBV7-2 and TRBJ1-5. Here the CDR3 is given as CASSLALEQPQHF. Here the CDR3 is joined to the reference TRBV7-2 and TRBJ1-5 genes, and the full variable domain is: GAGVSQSPSNKVTEKGKDVELRCDPISGHTALYWYRQSLGQGLEFLIYFQGNSAPDKSGLPSDRFSAERTGGSVSTLTIQRTQQEDSAVYLCASSLALEQPQHFGDGTRLSIL.